This T cell receptor (beta chain) was sequenced in a study of blood T cell repertoires in COVID-19. Using immunoSEQ multiplex PCR, the repertoire was profiled, and TCRdb retains in-frame clones only, with some absent. The table shows over 250,000 clones, with around 90% occurring only once. Losses at the gene ends were 6 bases for V and 3 bases for J; bases not matched to a gene: 4. This CDR3 is 13 amino acids long. Looked up from germline, CDR1 is ENHRY and CDR2 is SYGVKD. Material: peripheral blood. The gene calls are TRBV10-3 and TRBJ1-2, with 7 bases matching TRBD1. The TCR comes from a man aged 50 to 59 with acute or convalescent COVID-19. The CDR3 nucleotides are TGTGCCATCAGCGGACAGGAGGACTATGGCTACACCTTC. This encodes CAISGQEDYGYTF.